This T cell receptor beta chain was profiled in a study of identical twins. cDNA carried unique molecular identifiers, and a universal primer site was added by template switching. TCRdb processed the 5' RACE reads anew with MiXCR; each CDR3 protein has one entry. Among approximately 190,000 distinct CDR3 sequences listed, approximately 15% were seen once. In every case, the donor was a healthy Caucasian. This sample also belongs to another study, concerning T cells expressing NK-cell markers. That publication notes: More than 5 donors showed dominant NKG2C+ clonotypes comprising roughly 1.0-7.5% of their CD8+ T cells.

Sequenced input: CD8+ T cells sorted from blood. The clonotype comes from a woman under 30 in good health.

Here the CDR3 reads CASSLDSGGYTF. The CDR3 DNA reads TGTGCCAGCAGCTTGGACTCGGGAGGCTACACCTTC. V and J are TRBV7-9 and TRBJ1-2; no clear D gene. The CDR3 is 12 amino acids. The germline V and J ends were trimmed by 3 bases and 8 bases, with 10 bases remaining between them. In germline, CDR1 is SEHNR, CDR2 FQNEAQ (reference sequence).